These 8 T cell receptor beta chains were sequenced from one sample in a study of T cells expressing NK-cell markers. TCRdb re-called the 5' RACE reads and shows each CDR3 protein once, DNA omitted. The sample data list roughly 180,000 distinct CDR3 sequences. What was sequenced was blood T cells: a sorted CD56 or NKG2C T cell subset, CD4+ or CD8+ T cells, or bulk PBMC T cells (not recorded which). These receptors came from a woman aged 18-70 years in good health.

The V and J genes are TRBV18 and TRBJ2-6; the TCRdb call, TRBD2, lacks DNA for checking. The CDR3 is 18 amino acids. The germline CDR1 and CDR2 sequences are KGHSH and LQKENI. The CDR3 sequence is CASSPLRVGVSGANVLTF.

The chain carries TRBV5-1 and TRBJ1-1; the TRBD1 assignment by TCRdb is unverifiable without DNA. The CDR3 is 14 amino acids. Germline CDR1 SGHRS, CDR2 YFSETQ. CDR3: CASSYTGASTEAFF.

The chain uses TRBV6-5 and TRBJ2-3; TCRdb's D call of TRBD2 is untestable without DNA. This CDR3 is 18 amino acids long. Germline V gene lookup returns CDR1 MNHEY and CDR2 SVGAGI. CDR3 in amino acids: CASSRLAVRGGPTDTQYF.

V and J are TRBV5-1 and TRBJ2-2; the D call from TCRdb, TRBD2, cannot be confirmed without DNA. Per the germline V gene, CDR1 is SGHRS and CDR2 is YFSETQ. The CDR3 is 17 amino acids. This CDR3 reads CASSLEPGTHNTGELFF.

V gene TRBV12-3 or TRBV12-4 combines with J gene TRBJ2-7. The CDR3 length is 11 residues. CDR3 region: CASSLGYEQYF.

The chain employs TRBV6-5 and TRBJ1-2. This CDR3 spans 14 amino acids. Per germline, CDR1 MNHEY and CDR2 SVGAGI. The chain's CDR3 is CASSYGYKDYGYTF.

The chain employs TRBV2 and TRBJ2-1; the TCRdb D gene call, TRBD1, has no DNA to confirm it. This CDR3 region has 15 residues. Germline V gene sequence: CDR1 SNHLY, CDR2 FYNNEI. CDR3 region: CASKPGLISYNEQFF.

CDR3: CASSESGAREAFF. This chain connects TRBV3-1 to TRBJ1-1. Germline V CDR1 and CDR2: LGHDT, YNNKEL (reference sequence). The CDR3 length is 13 residues.